This record covers a single T cell receptor (beta chain). Antigen specificity is unknown. This specimen comes from a study of shared clonotypes between healthy human individuals. General observations from the study: Tissues were not sampled, only blood, and their repertoires likely differ.

Germline V gene lookup returns CDR1 MDHEN and CDR2 SYDVKM. V lost 8 bases to trimming and J lost 0 bases, with 11 bases between them. The CDR3 contains 14 residues. TCRdb keeps only in-frame clones here, not all; method: immunoSEQ multiplex PCR. This sample has hundreds of thousands of clones, with roughly 96% found just once. Naive CD8 cells lacked CD45RO, underwent positive selection for CCR7 and left out terminally differentiated effector memory CD45RA+ cells. Sample: naive CD8+ T cells sorted from blood. The rearrangement joins TRBV28 to TRBJ2-1; D gene unclear. The clonotype comes from a woman aged 25 to 39 in good health. CDR3: CASRTLSSYNEQFF. CDR3 sequence (DNA): TGTGCCAGCCGGACGTTGAGCTCCTACAATGAGCAGTTCTTC.